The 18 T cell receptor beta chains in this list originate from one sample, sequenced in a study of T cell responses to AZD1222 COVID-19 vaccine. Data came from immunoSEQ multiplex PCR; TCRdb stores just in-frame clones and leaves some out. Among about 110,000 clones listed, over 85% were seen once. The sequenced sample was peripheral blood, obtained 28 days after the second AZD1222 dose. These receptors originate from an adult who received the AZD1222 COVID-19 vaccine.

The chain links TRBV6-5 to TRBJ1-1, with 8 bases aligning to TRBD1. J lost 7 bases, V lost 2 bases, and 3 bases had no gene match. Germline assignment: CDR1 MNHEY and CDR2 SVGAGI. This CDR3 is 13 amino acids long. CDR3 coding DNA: TGTGCCAGCAGTTACGGGACAGGCCTTGAAGCTTTCTTT. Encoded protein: CASSYGTGLEAFF.

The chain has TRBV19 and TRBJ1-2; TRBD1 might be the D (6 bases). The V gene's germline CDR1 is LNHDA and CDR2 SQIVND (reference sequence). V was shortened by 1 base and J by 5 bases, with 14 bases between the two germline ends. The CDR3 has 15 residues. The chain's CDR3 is CASSIVRRGDYGYTF. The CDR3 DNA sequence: TGTGCCAGTAGTATAGTTAGGAGGGGGGATTATGGCTACACCTTC.

As DNA, the CDR3 is TGTGCCAGCAGCTTTGGGACAGGGTATGGCTACACCTTC. It is translated as CASSFGTGYGYTF. The gene calls are TRBV7-2 and TRBJ1-2, with 9 bases lining up with TRBD1. Looked up from germline, CDR1 is SGHTA and CDR2 is FQGNSA. This CDR3 contains 13 residues. After removal of 3 bases from V and 5 bases from J, the junction contained 1 base not matched to a gene.

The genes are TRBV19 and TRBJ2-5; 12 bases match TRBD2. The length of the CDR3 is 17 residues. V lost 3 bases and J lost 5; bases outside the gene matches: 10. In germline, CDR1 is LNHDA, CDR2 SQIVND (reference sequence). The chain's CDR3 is CASSIDVLAGGLETQYF. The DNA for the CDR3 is TGTGCCAGTAGTATCGACGTGCTAGCGGGAGGGCTGGAGACCCAGTACTTC.

CDR3 loop: CASSLDLGTGLAEQYF. In nucleotides, the CDR3 is TGTGCCAGCAGCTTAGATCTTGGGACAGGGCTGGCCGAGCAGTACTTC. The V gene is TRBV11-2, the J gene TRBJ2-7; 9 nucleotides match TRBD1. The CDR3 has 16 residues. CDR1 SGHAT and CDR2 FQNNGV come from the germline V gene. J lost 6 bases, V lost 0 bases, and 9 bases had no gene match.

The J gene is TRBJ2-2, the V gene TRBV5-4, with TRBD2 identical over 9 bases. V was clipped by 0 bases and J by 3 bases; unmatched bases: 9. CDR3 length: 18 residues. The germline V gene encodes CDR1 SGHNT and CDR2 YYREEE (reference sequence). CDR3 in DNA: TGTGCCAGCAGCTTGGCGGTCAGTAGCGGGAGCTACACCGGGGAGCTGTTTTTT. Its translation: CASSLAVSSGSYTGELFF.

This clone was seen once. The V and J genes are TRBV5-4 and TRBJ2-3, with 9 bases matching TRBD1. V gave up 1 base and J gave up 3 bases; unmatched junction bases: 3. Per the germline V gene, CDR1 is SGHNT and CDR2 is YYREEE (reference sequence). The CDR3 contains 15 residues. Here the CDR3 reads CASSLTGGRTDTQYF. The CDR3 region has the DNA TGTGCCAGCAGCTTGACAGGGGGCAGGACAGATACGCAGTATTTT. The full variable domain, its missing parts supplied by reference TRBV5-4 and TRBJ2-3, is ETGVTQSPTHLIKTRGQQVTLRCSSQSGHNTVSWYQQALGQGPQFIFQYYREEENGRGNFPPRFSGLQFPNYSSELNVNALELDDSALYLCASSLTGGRTDTQYFGPGTRLTVL.

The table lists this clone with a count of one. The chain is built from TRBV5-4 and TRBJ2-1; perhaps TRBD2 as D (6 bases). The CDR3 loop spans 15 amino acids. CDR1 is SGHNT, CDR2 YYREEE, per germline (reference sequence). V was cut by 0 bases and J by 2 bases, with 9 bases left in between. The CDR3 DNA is TGTGCCAGCAGCTTGGGCGGGAACACCTACAATGAGCAGTTCTTC. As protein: CASSLGGNTYNEQFF.

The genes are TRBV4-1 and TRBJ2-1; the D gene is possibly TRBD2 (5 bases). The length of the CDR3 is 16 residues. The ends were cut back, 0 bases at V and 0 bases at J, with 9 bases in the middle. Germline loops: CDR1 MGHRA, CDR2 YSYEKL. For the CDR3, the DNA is TGCGCCAGCAGCCAAGAGGGCCGGGGCTCCTACAATGAGCAGTTCTTC. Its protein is CASSQEGRGSYNEQFF.

The DNA for the CDR3 is TGTGCCACCTACCTAAACTATGGCTACACCTTC. This encodes CATYLNYGYTF. The V call is TRBV19, the J call TRBJ1-2; no firm D call. Germline CDR1 is LNHDA and CDR2 is SQIVND (reference sequence). Trimming removed 10 bases at V and 2 bases at J, with 8 bases between. The CDR3 consists of 11 residues.

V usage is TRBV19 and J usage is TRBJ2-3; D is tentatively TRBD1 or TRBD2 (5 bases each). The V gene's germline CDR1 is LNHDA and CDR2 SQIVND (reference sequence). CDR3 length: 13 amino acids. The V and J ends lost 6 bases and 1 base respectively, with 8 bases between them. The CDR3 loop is CASRLGGTDTQYF. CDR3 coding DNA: TGTGCCAGTAGGCTGGGGGGCACAGATACGCAGTATTTT.

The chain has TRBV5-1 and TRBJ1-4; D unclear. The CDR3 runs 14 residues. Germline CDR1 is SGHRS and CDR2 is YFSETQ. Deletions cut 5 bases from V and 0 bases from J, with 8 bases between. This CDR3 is CASRPGATNEKLFF. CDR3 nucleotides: TGCGCCAGCAGGCCCGGTGCAACTAATGAAAAACTGTTTTTT.

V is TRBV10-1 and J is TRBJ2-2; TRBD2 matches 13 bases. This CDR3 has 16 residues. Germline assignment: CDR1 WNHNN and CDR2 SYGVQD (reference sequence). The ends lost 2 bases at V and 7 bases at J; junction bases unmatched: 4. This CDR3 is CASSEGLAGEDGELFF. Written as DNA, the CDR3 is TGCGCCAGCAGTGAGGGACTAGCGGGAGAGGACGGGGAGCTGTTTTTT.

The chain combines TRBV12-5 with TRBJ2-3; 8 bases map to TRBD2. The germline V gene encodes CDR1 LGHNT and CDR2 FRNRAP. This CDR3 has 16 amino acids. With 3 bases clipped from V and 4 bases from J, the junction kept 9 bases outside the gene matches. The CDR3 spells CASGFLGRVIPDTQYF. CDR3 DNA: TGTGCTAGTGGTTTCCTCGGGAGGGTAATCCCAGATACGCAGTATTTT.

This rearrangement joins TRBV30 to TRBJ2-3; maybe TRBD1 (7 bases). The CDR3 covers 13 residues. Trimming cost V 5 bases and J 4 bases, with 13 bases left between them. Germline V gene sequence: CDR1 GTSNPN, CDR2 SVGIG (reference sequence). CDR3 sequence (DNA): TGTGCCTGGGGAGGGGGCGCGGCAGATACGCAGTATTTT. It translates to CAWGGGAADTQYF.

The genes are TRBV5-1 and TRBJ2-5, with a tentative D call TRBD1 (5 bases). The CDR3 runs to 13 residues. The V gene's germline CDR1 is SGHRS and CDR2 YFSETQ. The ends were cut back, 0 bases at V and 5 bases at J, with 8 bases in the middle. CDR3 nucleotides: TGCGCCAGCAGCTTGGCTAGGGGTGAGACCCAGTACTTC. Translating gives CASSLARGETQYF.

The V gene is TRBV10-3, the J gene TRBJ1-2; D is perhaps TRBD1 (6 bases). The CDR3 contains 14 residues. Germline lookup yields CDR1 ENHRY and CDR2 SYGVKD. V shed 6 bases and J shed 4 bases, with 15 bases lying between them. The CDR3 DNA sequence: TGTGCCATCAGGAGGCAGGGGTTAGGCTATGGCTACACCTTC. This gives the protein CAIRRQGLGYGYTF.

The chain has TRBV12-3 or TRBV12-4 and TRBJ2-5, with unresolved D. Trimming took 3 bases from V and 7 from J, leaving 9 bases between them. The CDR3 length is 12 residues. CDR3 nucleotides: TGTGCCAGCAGTTTGTATGGCGGGACCCAGTACTTC. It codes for CASSLYGGTQYF.